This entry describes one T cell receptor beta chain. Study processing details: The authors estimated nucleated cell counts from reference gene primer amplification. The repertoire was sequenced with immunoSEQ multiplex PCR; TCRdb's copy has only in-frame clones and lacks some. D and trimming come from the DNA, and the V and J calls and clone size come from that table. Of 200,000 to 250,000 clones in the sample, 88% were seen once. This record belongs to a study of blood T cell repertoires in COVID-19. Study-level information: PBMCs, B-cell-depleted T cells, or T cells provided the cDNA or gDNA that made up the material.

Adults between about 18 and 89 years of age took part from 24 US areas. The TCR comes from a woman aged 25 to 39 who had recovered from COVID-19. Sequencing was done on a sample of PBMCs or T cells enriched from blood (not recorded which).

As DNA, the CDR3 is TGTGCCAGCAGCCCGAAACTCGCCGGGGGGGGCAGAGAGACCCAGTACTTC. This sequence encodes CASSPKLAGGGRETQYF. The V call is TRBV4-2, the J call TRBJ2-5, with 8 bases lining up with TRBD2. Germline values: CDR1 LGHNA, CDR2 YNFKEQ. V lost 4 bases, J lost 4 bases, and 14 bases stayed unmatched. The CDR3 spans 17 residues.